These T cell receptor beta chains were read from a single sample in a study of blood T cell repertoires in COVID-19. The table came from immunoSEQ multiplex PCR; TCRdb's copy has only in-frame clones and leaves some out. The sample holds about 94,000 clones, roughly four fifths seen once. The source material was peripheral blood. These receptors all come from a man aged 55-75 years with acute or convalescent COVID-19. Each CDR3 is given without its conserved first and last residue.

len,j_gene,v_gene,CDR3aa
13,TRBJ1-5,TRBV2,ASKDSTGGNQPQH
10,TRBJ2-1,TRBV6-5,ASSRGFNEQF
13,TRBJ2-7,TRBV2,ASREGGGTSYEQY
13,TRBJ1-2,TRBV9,ASSVEGAGNYGYT
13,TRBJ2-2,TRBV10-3,AIGGGEGYTGELF
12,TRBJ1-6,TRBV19,ASSPGQVNSPLH
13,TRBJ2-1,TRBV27,ASSPSSGGRDEQF
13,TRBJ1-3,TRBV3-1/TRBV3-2,ASSQAEISGNTIY
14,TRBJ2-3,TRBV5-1,ASSLVGGTSTDTQY
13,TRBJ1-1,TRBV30,AWDFGTGGNTEAF
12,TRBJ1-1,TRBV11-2,ASSPRTGDTEAF
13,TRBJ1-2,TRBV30,AWRDRDRGLKGYT
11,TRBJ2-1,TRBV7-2,ASSLDRLGEQF
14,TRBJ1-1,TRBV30,AWRIGRRARGTEAF
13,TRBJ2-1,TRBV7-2,ASSARQSSYNEQF
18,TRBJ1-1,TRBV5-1,ASSFAGTGGGWEVNTEAF
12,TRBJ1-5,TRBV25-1,ASNGGYSNQPQH
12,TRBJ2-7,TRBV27,ASSSGRGSYEQY
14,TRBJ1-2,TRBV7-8,ASSSSFQTDPYGYT
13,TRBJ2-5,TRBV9,ASSVELDSQETQY
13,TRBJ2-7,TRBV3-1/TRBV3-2,ASSRGTGQTYEQY
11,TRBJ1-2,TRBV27,ASTSQGGYGYT
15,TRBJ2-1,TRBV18,ASSPPGGESSYNEQF
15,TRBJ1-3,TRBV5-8,ASSPRQGRVSGNTIY
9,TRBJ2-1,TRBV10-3,AISVENEQF
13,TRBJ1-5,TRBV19,ASSIDRGRNQPQH
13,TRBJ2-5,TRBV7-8,ASSSGGRLQETQY
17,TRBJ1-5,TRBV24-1,ATSDLPRVREGIDQPQH
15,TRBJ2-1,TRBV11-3,ASSLRASGGLWGEQF
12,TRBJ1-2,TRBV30,AWSVGTGDYGYT
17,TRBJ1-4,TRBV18,ASSPSGRDRGLTNEKLF
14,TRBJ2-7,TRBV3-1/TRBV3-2,ASSPGGTSGNYEQY
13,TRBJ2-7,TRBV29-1,SVDVMDREGYEQY
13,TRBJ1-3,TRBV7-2,ASSLEATGGNTIY
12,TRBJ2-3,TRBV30,AWSGLADTDTQY
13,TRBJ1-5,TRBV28,ASSSIGQLNQPQH
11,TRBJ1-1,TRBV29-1,SVKGGVSAEAF
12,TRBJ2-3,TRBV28,ASSFVLGTDTQY
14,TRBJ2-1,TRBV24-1,ATSDPQDYAYEEQF
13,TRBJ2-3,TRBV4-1,ASSQLQGSTDTQY
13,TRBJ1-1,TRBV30,AWTAQATGNTEAF
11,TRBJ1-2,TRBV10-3,AISGAGRFGYT
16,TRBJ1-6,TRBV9,ASSGRTGPSSYNSPLH
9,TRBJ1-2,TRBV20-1,SAADFYGYT
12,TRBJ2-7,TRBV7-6,ASSPRTGPYEQY
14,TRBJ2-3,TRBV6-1,ASSEISGGSTDTQY
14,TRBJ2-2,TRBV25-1,ASSVVQPHSTGELF
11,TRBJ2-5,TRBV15,ATGVGGGETQY
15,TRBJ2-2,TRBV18,ASSPFDSGSNTGELF
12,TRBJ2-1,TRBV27,ASSFSQGNNEQF
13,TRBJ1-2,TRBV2,ASSEAGQGTAGYT
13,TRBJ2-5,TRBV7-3,ASSGVGGPQETQY
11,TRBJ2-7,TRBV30,AWSGLGLNEQY
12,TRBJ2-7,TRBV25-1,ASSGRDLSYEQY
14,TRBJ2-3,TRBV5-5,ASSLAFGQGPDTQY
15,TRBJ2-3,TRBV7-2,ASSLPSGTGGSDTQY
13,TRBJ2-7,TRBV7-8,ASSSTGQGPYEQY
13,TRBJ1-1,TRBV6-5,ASSSPPTGRTEAF
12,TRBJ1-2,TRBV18,ASSRGRDTYGYT
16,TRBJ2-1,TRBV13,ASSPGTSGGRSYNEQF